This is a list of T cell receptor beta chains from one sample in a study of cytomegalovirus exposure and HLA in healthy donors. The repertoire was sequenced with immunoSEQ multiplex PCR; TCRdb's copy has only in-frame clones and lacks some. This table holds 130,000 or so clones, around 75% found once. Sequencing was performed on PBMCs. The origin of the receptors is a woman aged 50 to 65 in good health and CMV-seropositive. Both conserved end residues are part of each CDR3. A D gene is named only where the DNA matches it firmly. Clone size is given for some rows only: seen once, a few or many times, or a class if the clone is expanded.

size,V,J,D,CDR3,DNA
-,TRBV18,TRBJ2-3,TRBD2,CASSPLAGVRSTDTQYF,TGTGCCAGCTCACCACTAGCGGGAGTGAGGAGTACAGATACGCAGTATTTT
-,TRBV27,TRBJ1-2,-,CASSLWGRGGRANYGYTF,TGTGCCAGCAGTTTATGGGGGAGGGGGGGGCGGGCTAACTATGGCTACACCTTC
-,TRBV7-8,TRBJ1-1,-,CASSLEHRYTEAFF,TGTGCCAGCAGCTTAGAACATCGTTACACTGAAGCTTTCTTT
-,TRBV19,TRBJ1-4,TRBD1,CASSVRTGLNEKLFF,TGTGCCAGTAGTGTGAGGACAGGTCTTAATGAAAAACTGTTTTTT
few,TRBV4-1,TRBJ2-7,-,CASSQEGTGAFGEQYF,TGCGCCAGCAGCCAAGAGGGGACGGGAGCCTTCGGCGAGCAGTACTTC
-,TRBV9,TRBJ2-5,TRBD2,CASNPSGGEETQYF,TGTGCCAGCAACCCTAGCGGGGGGGAGGAGACCCAGTACTTC
-,TRBV4-2,TRBJ2-3,TRBD2,CASSQDLGTRTSDTQYF,TGTGCCAGCAGCCAAGATCTAGGGACTAGAACTTCAGATACGCAGTATTTT
-,TRBV6-4,TRBJ2-1,-,CASSDTGTTPYNEQFF,TGTGCCAGCAGTGACACTGGAACTACCCCCTACAATGAGCAGTTCTTC
-,TRBV19,TRBJ1-1,-,CASSIDPLRQTEAFF,TGTGCCAGTAGTATAGATCCACTTAGACAGACTGAAGCTTTCTTT
-,TRBV7-3,TRBJ2-1,TRBD2,CASSLLAGEDNEQFF,TGTGCCAGCAGCTTACTAGCGGGAGAAGACAATGAGCAGTTCTTC
-,TRBV5-5,TRBJ1-1,-,CASSWRGSVTEAFF,TGTGCCAGCAGCTGGAGAGGGTCGGTCACTGAAGCTTTCTTT
-,TRBV29-1,TRBJ2-5,TRBD1,CSVAGQGGETQYF,TGCAGCGTTGCCGGACAGGGCGGAGAGACCCAGTACTTC
few,TRBV7-7,TRBJ2-1,TRBD2,CASSLGLAGDEQFF,TGTGCTAGCAGCTTAGGCCTAGCGGGAGATGAGCAGTTCTTC
-,TRBV9,TRBJ2-3,TRBD2,CASSKGTSGRVLVADTQYF,TGTGCCAGCAGCAAAGGGACTAGCGGGAGGGTTTTAGTGGCAGATACGCAGTATTTT
few,TRBV13,TRBJ2-2,TRBD1,CASSRKQGLGGELFF,TGTGCCAGCAGCCGAAAACAGGGGTTGGGCGGGGAGCTGTTTTTT
-,TRBV7-8,TRBJ1-2,-,CASSSSRDPAYGYTF,TGTGCCAGCAGCTCGTCCAGGGATCCGGCCTATGGCTACACCTTC